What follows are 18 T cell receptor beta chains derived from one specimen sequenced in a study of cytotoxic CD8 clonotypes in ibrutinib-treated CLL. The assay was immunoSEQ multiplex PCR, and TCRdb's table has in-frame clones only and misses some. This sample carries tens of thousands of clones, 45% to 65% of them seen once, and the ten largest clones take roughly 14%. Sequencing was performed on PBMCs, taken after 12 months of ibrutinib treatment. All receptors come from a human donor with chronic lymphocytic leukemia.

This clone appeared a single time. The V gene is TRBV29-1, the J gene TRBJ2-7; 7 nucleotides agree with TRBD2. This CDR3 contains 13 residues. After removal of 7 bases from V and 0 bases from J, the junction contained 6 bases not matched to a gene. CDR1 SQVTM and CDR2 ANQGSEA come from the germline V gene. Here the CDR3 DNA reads TGCAGCGCTTGGACTAGTTCCTCCTACGAGCAGTACTTC. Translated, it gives CSAWTSSSYEQYF.

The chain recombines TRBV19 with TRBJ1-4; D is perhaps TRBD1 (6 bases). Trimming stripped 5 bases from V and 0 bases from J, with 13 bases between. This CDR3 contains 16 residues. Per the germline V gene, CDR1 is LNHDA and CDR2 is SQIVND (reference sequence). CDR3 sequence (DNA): TGTGCCAGTAGTGCGAGGGACACTTCAACTAATGAAAAACTGTTTTTT. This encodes CASSARDTSTNEKLFF.

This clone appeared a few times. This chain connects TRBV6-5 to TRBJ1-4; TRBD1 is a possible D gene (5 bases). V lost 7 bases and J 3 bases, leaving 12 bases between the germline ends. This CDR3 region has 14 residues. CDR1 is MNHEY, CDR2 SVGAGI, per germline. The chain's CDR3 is CASKGTGANEKLFF. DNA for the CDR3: TGTGCCAGCAAGGGAACGGGGGCTAATGAAAAACTGTTTTTT.

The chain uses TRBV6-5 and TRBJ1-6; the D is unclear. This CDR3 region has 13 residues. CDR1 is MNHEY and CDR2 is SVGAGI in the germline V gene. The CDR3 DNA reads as TGTGCTAGCGCCGGGTTAAATAATTCACCCCTCCACTTT. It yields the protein CASAGLNNSPLHF.

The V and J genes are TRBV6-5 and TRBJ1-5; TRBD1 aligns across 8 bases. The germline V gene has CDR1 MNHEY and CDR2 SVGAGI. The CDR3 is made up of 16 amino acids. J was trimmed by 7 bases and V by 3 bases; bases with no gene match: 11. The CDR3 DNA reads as TGTGCCAGCAGTTATCGGGGACAGGAGAGGGGGCAGCCCCAGCATTTT. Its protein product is CASSYRGQERGQPQHF.

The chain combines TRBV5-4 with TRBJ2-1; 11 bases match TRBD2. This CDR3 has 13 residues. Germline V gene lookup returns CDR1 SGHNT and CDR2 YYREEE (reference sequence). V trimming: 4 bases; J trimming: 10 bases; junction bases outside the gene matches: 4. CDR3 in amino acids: CASSPSSGREQFF. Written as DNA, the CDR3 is TGTGCCAGCAGCCCCTCTAGCGGGAGGGAGCAGTTCTTC. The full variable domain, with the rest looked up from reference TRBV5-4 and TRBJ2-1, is ETGVTQSPTHLIKTRGQQVTLRCSSQSGHNTVSWYQQALGQGPQFIFQYYREEENGRGNFPPRFSGLQFPNYSSELNVNALELDDSALYLCASSPSSGREQFFGPGTRLTVL.

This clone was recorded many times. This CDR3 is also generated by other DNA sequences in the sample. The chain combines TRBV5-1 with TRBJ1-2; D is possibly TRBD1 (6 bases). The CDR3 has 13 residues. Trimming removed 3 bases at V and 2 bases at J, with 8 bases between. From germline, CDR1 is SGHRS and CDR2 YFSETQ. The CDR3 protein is CASSSGTNYGYTF. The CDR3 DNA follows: TGCGCCAGCAGCTCCGGGACAAACTATGGCTACACCTTC.

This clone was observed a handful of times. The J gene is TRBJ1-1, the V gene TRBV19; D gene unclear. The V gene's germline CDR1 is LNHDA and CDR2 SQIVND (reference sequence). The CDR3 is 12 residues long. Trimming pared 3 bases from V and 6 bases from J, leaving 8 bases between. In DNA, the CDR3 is TGTGCCAGTAGTATGGGAGTCTCTGAAGCTTTCTTT. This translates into CASSMGVSEAFF.

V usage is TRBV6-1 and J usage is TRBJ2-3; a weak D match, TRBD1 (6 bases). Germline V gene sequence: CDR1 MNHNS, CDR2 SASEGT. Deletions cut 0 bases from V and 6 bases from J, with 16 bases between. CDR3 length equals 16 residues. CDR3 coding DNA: TGTGCCAGCAGTGAAGCTGGTAACAGGGTAAGGGATACGCAGTATTTT. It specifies CASSEAGNRVRDTQYF.

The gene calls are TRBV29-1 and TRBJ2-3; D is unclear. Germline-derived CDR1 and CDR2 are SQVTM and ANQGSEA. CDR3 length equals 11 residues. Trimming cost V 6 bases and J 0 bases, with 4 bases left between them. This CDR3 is CSVQSTDTQYF. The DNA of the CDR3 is TGCAGCGTACAGAGCACAGATACGCAGTATTTT.

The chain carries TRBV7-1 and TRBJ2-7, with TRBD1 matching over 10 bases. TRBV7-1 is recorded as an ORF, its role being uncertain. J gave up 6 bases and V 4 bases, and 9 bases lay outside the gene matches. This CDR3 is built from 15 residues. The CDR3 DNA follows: TGTGCCAGCAGCTTAGTGGGGACAGGGGATGGCGAGCAGTACTTC. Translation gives CASSLVGTGDGEQYF.

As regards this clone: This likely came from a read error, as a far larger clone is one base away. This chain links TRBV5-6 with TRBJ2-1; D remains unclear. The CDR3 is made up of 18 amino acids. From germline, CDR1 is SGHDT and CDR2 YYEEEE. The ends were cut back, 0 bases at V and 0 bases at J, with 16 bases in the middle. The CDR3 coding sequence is TGTGCCAGCAGCTTGGGTCTTATCGGTAGGTTCTCCTACAATGAGCAGTTCTTC. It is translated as CASSLGLIGRFSYNEQFF.

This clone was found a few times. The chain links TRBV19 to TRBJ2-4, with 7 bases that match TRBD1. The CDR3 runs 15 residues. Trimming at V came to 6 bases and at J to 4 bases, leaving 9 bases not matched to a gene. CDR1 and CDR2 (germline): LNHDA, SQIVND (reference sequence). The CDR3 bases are TGTGCCAGTAGAAGCACCGGGACAGCTAAAAACATTCAGTACTTC. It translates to CASRSTGTAKNIQYF.

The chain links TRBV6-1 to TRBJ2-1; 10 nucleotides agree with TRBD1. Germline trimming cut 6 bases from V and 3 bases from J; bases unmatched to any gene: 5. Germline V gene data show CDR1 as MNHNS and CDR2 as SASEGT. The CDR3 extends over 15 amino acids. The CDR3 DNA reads TGTGCCAGCAGGTGGGACAGGGGAAGCTACAATGAGCAGTTCTTC. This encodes CASRWDRGSYNEQFF.

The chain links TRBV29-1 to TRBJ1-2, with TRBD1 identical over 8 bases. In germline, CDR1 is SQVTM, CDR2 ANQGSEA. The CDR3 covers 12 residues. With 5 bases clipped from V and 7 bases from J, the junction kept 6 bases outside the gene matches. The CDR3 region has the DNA TGCAGCGTTTCCGACAGGGGTCGTGGCTACACCTTC. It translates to CSVSDRGRGYTF.

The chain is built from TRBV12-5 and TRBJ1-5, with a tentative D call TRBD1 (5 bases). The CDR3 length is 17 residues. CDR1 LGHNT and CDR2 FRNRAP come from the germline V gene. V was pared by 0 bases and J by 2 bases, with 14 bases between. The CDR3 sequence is CASGLVHFRVGNQPQHF. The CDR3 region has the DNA TGTGCTAGTGGTTTGGTACATTTCAGGGTGGGCAATCAGCCCCAGCATTTT.

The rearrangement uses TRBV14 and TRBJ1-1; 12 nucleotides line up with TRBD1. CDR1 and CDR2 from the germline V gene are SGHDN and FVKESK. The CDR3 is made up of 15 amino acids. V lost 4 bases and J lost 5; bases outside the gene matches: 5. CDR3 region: CASSPGQGAGTEAFF. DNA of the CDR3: TGTGCCAGCAGCCCGGGACAGGGGGCGGGTACTGAAGCTTTCTTT. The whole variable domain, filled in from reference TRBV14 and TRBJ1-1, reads EAGVTQFPSHSVIEKGQTVTLRCDPISGHDNLYWYRRVMGKEIKFLLHFVKESKQDESGMPNNRFLAERTGGTYSTLKVQPAELEDSGVYFCASSPGQGAGTEAFFGQGTRLTVV.

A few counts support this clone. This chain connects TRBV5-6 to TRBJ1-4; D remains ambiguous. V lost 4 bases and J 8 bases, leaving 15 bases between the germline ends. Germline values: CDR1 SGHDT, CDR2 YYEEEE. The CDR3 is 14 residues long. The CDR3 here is CASSRDLGREKLFF. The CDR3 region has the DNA TGTGCCAGCAGCCGTGACTTGGGTAGGGAAAAACTGTTTTTT.